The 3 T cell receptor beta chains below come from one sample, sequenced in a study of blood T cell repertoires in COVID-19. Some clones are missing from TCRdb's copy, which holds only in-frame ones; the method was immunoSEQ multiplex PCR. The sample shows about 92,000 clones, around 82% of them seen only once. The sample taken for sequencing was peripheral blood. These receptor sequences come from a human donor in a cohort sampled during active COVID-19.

The CDR3 coding sequence is TGTGCCTGGAGTGCCGGCGGGACCATATATTTT. As protein: CAWSAGGTIYF. J is TRBJ1-3 and V is TRBV30; D is unresolved. This CDR3 contains 11 residues. Looked up from germline, CDR1 is GTSNPN and CDR2 is SVGIG (reference sequence). V was pared by 1 base and J by 10 bases, with 8 bases between.

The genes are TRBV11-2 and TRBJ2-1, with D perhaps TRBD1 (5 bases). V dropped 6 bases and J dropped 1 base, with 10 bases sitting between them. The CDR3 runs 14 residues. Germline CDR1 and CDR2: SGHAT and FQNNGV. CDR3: CASRNTGSYNEQFF. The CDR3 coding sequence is TGTGCCAGCAGGAATACAGGTTCCTACAATGAGCAGTTCTTC.

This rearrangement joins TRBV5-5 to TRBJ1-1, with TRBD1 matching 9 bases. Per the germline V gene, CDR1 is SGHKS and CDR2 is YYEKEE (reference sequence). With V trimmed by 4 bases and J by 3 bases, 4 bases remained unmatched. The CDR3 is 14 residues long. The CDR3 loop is CASSKGQGYTEAFF. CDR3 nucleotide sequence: TGTGCCAGCAGCAAAGGACAGGGGTACACTGAAGCTTTCTTT.